This section outlines one T cell receptor beta chain sequence together with its context. Its binding antigen is unknown. Base qualities are not at hand, and no much larger clone is one base apart. The cohort consisted of 670 or so healthy bone marrow donors. At the time of sampling, all cohort members were nominally healthy, though unrecorded immune exposures were likely present. The donor was CMV seronegative and was included in the group of a few hundred seronegative cohort members. Each donor provided a peripheral blood sample, and peripheral blood mononuclear cells were used for TCR beta sequencing. The Qiagen DNeasy Blood Extraction Kit was used to extract genomic DNA from the blood cell samples. These data belong to a study of cytomegalovirus exposure and HLA in healthy donors (dated by TCRdb to the late 2010s). A note on the overall study: According to an earlier analysis of around 600 of the donors, some 180 million T cells yielded 90 million to 130 million unique TCR beta sequences and about 300 Gb of sequence data. About 280 gigabases of sequencing data and 75 million to 85 million unique TCR sequences made up an early release that covered around 640 HLA-typed donors. Of the 398 genotyped donors, approximately 80% were placed in the genetic ancestry cluster associated with self-reported Caucasian donors. The study aimed to test whether cataloging public T cell receptors could reveal signatures of past pathogen exposure. The study profiled the T cell repertoires of under 700 subjects by immunosequencing and related them to cytomegalovirus serostatus. A separate validation cohort of approximately 120 different subjects was used in addition to the approximately 610-subject first cohort. High-throughput TCR immunosequencing, statistical association of individual TCRs with disease status, and machine learning were combined to predict cytomegalovirus infection status. A later analysis re-examined previously published TCR beta repertoires from more than 650 donors and added high-resolution HLA genotyping to investigate patterns of TCR occurrence. In the later analysis, no new phenotypic data were used to find candidate immune exposures; instead, reliance was placed on TCR beta sequences and their occurrence across donors. An earlier analysis of 587 of the donors applied high-throughput TCR beta sequencing to assess whether each TCR beta V gene segment acted as functional or pseudogenic. Donor age, sex, ethnicity and CMV serostatus were compiled together with the repertoire data. In a later genetic analysis, genome-wide SNP genotypes for about 65% of the roughly 700 donors were used, and that subset was treated as a discovery cohort. Every discovery cohort repertoire had been produced on one sequencing platform. HLA typing covered class I and class II loci at four-digit resolution. The number of donors typed differed by locus, with about 629-630 for A, B, C, DRB1 and DQB1, approximately 500 for DQA1, over 600 for DPA1, and around 460 for DPB1. Because of strong linkage in the cohort, roughly 5 DR-DQ haplotypes were treated as single units for association and clustering. Among some 400 genotyped donors of the cohort, an average of approximately 220,000 unique TCR beta nucleotide sequences was sequenced per donor, of which 15% to 20% were non-productive.

Results and caveats for the whole study, not just this receptor: For the cohort, immune exposure information was limited to CMV serostatus. A further reported finding was that TCR beta sequences accurately predicted the HLA-A and HLA-B alleles for most subjects in the first cohort. A cluster of highly shared sequence variants was judged likely to be a technical artifact of the sequencing pipeline. An association between a missense DCLRE1C variant and V-gene and J-gene trimming of TCR beta chains was found in a later genetic analysis and replicated in an independent cohort. In a later genetic analysis, fewer N-insertions in productive TCRs were reported among donors in an Asian-associated ancestry cluster than the roughly 640-donor mean. In this cohort, only TCR beta chains were sequenced, and detectable features were limited by the absence of alpha or paired-chain data. Because some donors lacked HLA typing at each locus, the association tests relied only on the typed subset. In the study, about 150 TCR beta chains were listed as associated with cytomegalovirus. Assigning TCR associations to individual alleles was difficult when HLA alleles, especially DR and DQ, strongly co-occurred. While some public TCRs were present in many individuals, most TCR sequences turned up only very rarely across donors. According to a later analysis, most CMV-associated TCR beta chains appeared to be HLA-restricted, and the HLA associations seemed to be driven largely by CMV exposure. The classifier was reported to diagnose cytomegalovirus status with high specificity and sensitivity in both the original and validation cohorts. A later analysis found that TCR association rates varied across HLA loci, with DRB1 alleles showing the most associated TCRs and HLA-C alleles the fewest. The authors suggested that the approach could potentially be extended to other disease states and immunological phenotypes. In a later analysis, HLA-associated TCR beta chains showed more clonal expansion and lower generation probabilities than non-associated chains that were equally common. An earlier analysis of 450 to 750 of the donors showed that most TCR beta V segments appeared in productive rearrangements either about 87% or about 30% of the time, which broadly matched IMGT annotations. Correlated functional status among segregating V segments might be attributable to linkage disequilibrium, but an unknown experimental factor could not be ruled out. In a later analysis, some 17,000 TCR beta sequences were associated with specific HLA alleles at a false discovery rate of 0.05. Presence/absence analyses assumed roughly uniform sequencing depth across donors, an assumption that may not hold. In vitro tests confirmed that three of the cytomegalovirus-associated TCR beta chains recognize cytomegalovirus antigens. The earlier analysis of almost 600 of the donors excluded 15 to 20 rarely observed V segments, including chromosome 9 orphons, because counts were too low. Several of the top co-occurrence clusters appeared to be linked to parvovirus B19, influenza, CMV and Epstein-Barr virus, according to a later analysis.

The receptor library was made with the immunoSEQ multiplex PCR assay. For the multiplex PCR, a mixture combining 60 forward primers for TCR Vbeta segments and 13 reverse primers for TCR Jbeta segments was used. Amplification of the CDR3 region of rearranged TCR beta genes was performed with a multiplex PCR assay on genomic DNA. On the Illumina HiSeq System, the amplified TCR beta libraries were sequenced as 87-base-pair reads. Under the source paper's analysis protocol: A later analysis tallied 70 million to 100 million unique TCR beta chains across the 700 or so repertoires, and about 12 million of those chains were shared by two or more donors. Raw reads were error-corrected and collapsed into unique sequences by a nearest-neighbor algorithm in which closely related sequences were merged to remove PCR and sequencing errors. CDR3 sequences were aligned to IMGT reference sequences to assign V, D and J gene segments. Each retained sequence needed at least a six-nucleotide match to both a V gene segment and a J gene segment. A rearrangement counted as productive if the CDR3 had no stop codons and remained in frame with V and J, and every other rearrangement counted as non-productive. Following IMGT convention, CDR3 was defined as the stretch from the second conserved V-encoded cysteine to the conserved J-encoded phenylalanine. In an earlier analysis of more than 550 of the donors, sequences lacking an unambiguous match to a single V gene segment were excluded. An earlier analysis of around 600 of the donors classified V segments as functional when productive rearrangements were above 56.7% and as segregating when the standard deviation between donors was above 5%. A statistical classification framework was developed to diagnose cytomegalovirus status using the catalog of TCR beta chain sequences. In a later analysis, TCR nucleotide sequences were compared against IMGT/GENE-DB human TR gene sequences so that V and J genes could be assigned. In a later analysis, CDR3 sequences and most-parsimonious VDJ recombination scenarios were assigned using the TCRdist pipeline. In a later analysis, every TCR beta chain was defined by the combination of its CDR3 amino acid sequence and its V-gene family, and reads without a unique V-gene family were dropped. A later analysis removed several hundred highly shared, low-generation-probability nucleotide sequences to deal with suspected cross-contamination and a sequencing artifact. In a later analysis, a clonal expansion index for each public chain was calculated from normalized within-repertoire ranks of inferred template counts. A later analysis computed generation probabilities with a VDJ recombination model fitted to out-of-frame rearrangements, and checked the results against IGoR. In a later analysis, TCR-TCR, TCR-HLA and TCR-CMV co-occurrence was scored with hypergeometric tests, and a repertoire-size bias correction was applied to TCR pairs. False discovery rates were estimated in a later analysis by permuting HLA or CMV assignments 20 times. In a later analysis, co-occurring TCRs were grouped using DBSCAN, and TCRdist sequence similarity was added for clustering within HLA-allele-positive subsets. For co-occurrence clustering, repertoires with fewer than 30,000 or more than 120,000 public chains were excluded, along with about five repertoires with anomalous nucleotide sharing. TCRdb took this table from immuneACCESS and kept in-frame rearrangements with V and J called. Such tables lack part of the clones; where checked against another copy, unresolved V genes explain under half of the gap, and the rest is unexplained. V and J calls and clone size are those listed in that table; D and trimming were worked out from the DNA. The sample table lists 120,000 to 150,000 clones, about 64% of them with a count of one. Almost 4.5% of the sample lies in the top ten.

The sequence derives from a man aged 55 to 70 in good health and CMV-seronegative. The sequencing input was PBMCs.

The DNA sequence is given as TGTGCCAGCAGCTTAGGGGTTGGAGCATACGAGCAGTACTTC. It translates as CASSLGVGAYEQYF. The chain is made from TRBV7-8 and TRBJ2-7, with no confident D gene call. CDR3 length: 14 amino acids, cysteine to phenylalanine. Only the CDR3 portion is preserved as DNA: 42 bases, with reading frame beginning at the first base. CDR1 and CDR2, per the germline V gene, are SGHVS and FQNEAQ. Trimming costs V 1 base and J 4 bases, and their ends lie 11 bases apart.